This TCR beta chain comes out of a study of T cells in Graves' hyperthyroidism and ophthalmopathy. Turning to the study itself: Prior to any treatment, at the point of initial diagnosis, peripheral blood was collected.

Authors of the study amplified TCR beta CDR3 regions from RNA transcripts. TCR CDR3 regions were first amplified by RT-PCR with HTBI primers. From the multiplex PCR reads, TCRdb called clonotypes with MiXCR, one entry per CDR3 protein. The sample has more than 450,000 distinct CDR3 sequences, about 20% seen once; the top ten hold over 45%. Germline lookup yields CDR1 MNHNS and CDR2 SASEGT. The V end lost 6 bases, the J end lost 1 base, and 27 bases lay between the germline ends. There are 20 residues in the CDR3. This chain links TRBV6-1 with TRBJ2-2, with D possibly being TRBD1 or TRBD2 (5 bases each). This receptor was obtained from a man in his forties or fifties with Graves' ophthalmopathy. Sequencing was done on a sample of blood. The CDR3 DNA sequence: TGTGCCAGCAGCTCCGGGGCCACTCGACGGAGAGGGAGGAACACCGGGGAGCTGTTTTTT. Translated, it gives CASSSGATRRRGRNTGELFF.